This T cell receptor beta chain was found in a study of CD8+ T cells in alopecia areata. Comment on this clone: Its antigen remains unknown.

Study results and caveats: Many expanded lesional clones remained in scalp and blood on tofacitinib. Resident alphabeta T cells of normal skin are also sequenced in scalp samples.

Extraction and reverse transcription of RNA yielded cDNA as the sequencing template. Measured with immunoSEQ multiplex PCR; TCRdb has only the in-frame clones, and not every one. Of about 190,000 clones listed, approximately 56% are singletons. The treatment: oral pan-JAK inhibitor, 5-10 mg twice daily. The receptor was isolated from a human donor with alopecia areata. This specimen consisted of CD4+ T cells sorted from blood, obtained at week 4, from a patient treated with tofacitinib.

The CDR3 DNA follows: TGTGCCAGCAGCGAGGGACAGATTAATGAAAAACTGTTTTTT. Translation: CASSEGQINEKLFF. The genes are TRBV7-9 and TRBJ1-4, with 7 bases that match TRBD1. V dropped 5 bases and J dropped 4; count of bases not matched to a gene: 4. In germline, CDR1 is SEHNR, CDR2 FQNEAQ (reference sequence). This CDR3 has 14 residues.